The 30 T cell receptor beta chains below come from one sample, sequenced in a study of blood T cell repertoires in COVID-19. The protocol was immunoSEQ multiplex PCR, while the TCRdb copy is restricted to in-frame clones and leaves out a portion. The top ten clones hold approximately 18% of a sample with around 200,000 clones, about 85% of them seen once. The sample comprised PBMCs or T cells enriched from blood (not recorded which). The receptors come from a man in his forties who had recovered from COVID-19.

Here the CDR3 DNA reads TGTGCCAGCAGCCAAGGGGGCTATGAGCAGTTCTTC. Its translation: CASSQGGYEQFF. The J gene is TRBJ2-1, the V gene TRBV3-1 (or the pseudogene TRBV3-2), with TRBD1 as a possible D gene (5 bases). Germline V lookup: CDR1 LGHDT, CDR2 YNNKEL (reference sequence). With 1 base removed from V and 8 bases from J, the gap between germline ends came to 6 bases. The CDR3 contains 12 residues.

The chain is built from TRBV6-2 or TRBV6-3 and TRBJ2-1; 9 bases fit TRBD2. Germline loops: CDR1 MNHEY, CDR2 SVGEGT. With 5 bases clipped from V and 4 bases from J, the junction kept 9 bases outside the gene matches. This CDR3 contains 16 residues. The CDR3 sequence is CASSPNSGSRYNEQFF. The CDR3 DNA reads TGTGCCAGCAGTCCAAATAGCGGGAGTAGATACAATGAGCAGTTCTTC.

The chain recombines TRBV28 with TRBJ2-1; D might be TRBD2 (6 bases). Per germline, CDR1 MDHEN and CDR2 SYDVKM. V was cut by 2 bases and J by 10 bases, with 12 bases left in between. The CDR3 extends over 13 amino acids. The CDR3 DNA reads as TGTGCCAGCAGTTTAGCGGGGCTCGGGGAGCAGTTCTTC. Amino acid sequence: CASSLAGLGEQFF.

This chain links TRBV5-8 with TRBJ1-6; D remains unclear. This CDR3 spans 16 amino acids. CDR1 and CDR2 (germline): SGHTS, YDEGEE. The ends were cut back, 4 bases at V and 0 bases at J, with 11 bases in the middle. The CDR3 nucleotides are TGTGCCAGCAGCATGGGCGGGAGCTCCTATAATTCACCCCTCCACTTT. Translating it yields CASSMGGSSYNSPLHF.

The chain is built from TRBV3-1 (or the pseudogene TRBV3-2) and TRBJ2-5, with TRBD2 matching 12 bases. The germline V gene encodes CDR1 LGHDT and CDR2 YNNKEL (reference sequence). The CDR3 is 17 amino acids. Trimming took 1 base from V and 5 from J; bases not matched to a gene: 8. The CDR3 DNA is TGTGCCAGCAGCCAAGTGGGGGGACTAGCGGGCGTTGAGACCCAGTACTTC. Translated, it gives CASSQVGGLAGVETQYF.

The genes are TRBV28 and TRBJ1-5; D not certain. V was trimmed by 6 bases and J by 9 bases, leaving 9 bases between them. This CDR3 region has 11 residues. The germline V gene encodes CDR1 MDHEN and CDR2 SYDVKM. The CDR3 is CASSRVRPQHF. DNA for the CDR3: TGTGCCAGCAGCCGGGTACGGCCCCAGCATTTT.

The chain joins TRBV5-4 to TRBJ2-5, with 8 bases matching TRBD1. The CDR3 has 14 residues. The germline V gene has CDR1 SGHNT and CDR2 YYREEE (reference sequence). J lost 5 bases, V lost 6 bases, and 9 bases had no gene match. CDR3 nucleotide sequence: TGTGCCAGCATTGAGGCAGGGGGCGAGGAGACCCAGTACTTC. This gives the protein CASIEAGGEETQYF. Supplemented by reference TRBV5-4 and TRBJ2-5, the full variable domain reads ETGVTQSPTHLIKTRGQQVTLRCSSQSGHNTVSWYQQALGQGPQFIFQYYREEENGRGNFPPRFSGLQFPNYSSELNVNALELDDSALYLCASIEAGGEETQYFGPGTRLLVL.

The rearrangement joins TRBV7-8 to TRBJ2-7; 7 bases match TRBD1. The germline V gene encodes CDR1 SGHVS and CDR2 FQNEAQ. The trim removed 5 bases at V and 2 bases at J, leaving 9 bases unmatched. This CDR3 contains 15 residues. DNA for the CDR3: TGTGCCAGCAGCATCCGGGACAGTCTTCCCTACGAGCAGTACTTC. Encoded protein: CASSIRDSLPYEQYF. The full variable domain, its missing parts supplied by reference TRBV7-8 and TRBJ2-7, is GAGVSQSPRYKVAKRGQDVALRCDPISGHVSLFWYQQALGQGPEFLTYFQNEAQLDKSGLPSDRFFAERPEGSVSTLKIQRTQQEDSAVYLCASSIRDSLPYEQYFGPGTRLTVT.

The rearrangement links TRBV11-2 to TRBJ2-7, with TRBD1 matching over 9 bases. Germline CDR1 reads SGHAT; CDR2 reads FQNNGV. This CDR3 comprises 15 residues. Unmatched junction bases numbered 7, after V lost 6 bases and J lost 1 base. The CDR3 DNA reads TGTGCCAGCAGTTCCTACAGGGGGCCATCCTACGAGCAGTACTTC. Amino acid sequence: CASSSYRGPSYEQYF.

The chain couples TRBV4-3 to TRBJ2-2; 7 bases line up with TRBD2. The ends lost 3 bases at V and 2 bases at J; junction bases unmatched: 12. Germline V CDR1 and CDR2: LGHNA, YSLEER. This CDR3 region has 18 residues. CDR3 sequence: CASSQSYAPSGNTGELFF. CDR3 DNA sequence: TGCGCCAGCAGCCAGTCCTATGCTCCTAGCGGTAACACCGGGGAGCTGTTTTTT.

The gene calls are TRBV12-3 or TRBV12-4 and TRBJ2-2; D gene unclear. The CDR3 sequence is 12 residues long. The V end lost 8 bases, the J end lost 9 bases, and 13 bases lay between the germline ends. The CDR3 bases are TGTGCCAGCGTTCACGGTTCCAGGGAGCTGTTTTTT. Amino acids: CASVHGSRELFF.

This rearrangement joins TRBV29-1 to TRBJ1-5, with D possibly being TRBD1 (5 bases). The germline V and J ends were trimmed by 5 bases and 3 bases, with 11 bases remaining between them. CDR3 length equals 13 residues. CDR1 and CDR2 from the germline V gene are SQVTM and ANQGSEA. Written as DNA, the CDR3 is TGCAGCGTTCAACAGGAAAACAATCAGCCCCAGCATTTT. Translating it yields CSVQQENNQPQHF.

The chain couples TRBV5-6 to TRBJ2-5; TRBD2 agrees at 13 bases. This CDR3 contains 16 residues. With 3 bases clipped from V and 5 bases from J, the junction kept 7 bases outside the gene matches. CDR1 and CDR2 (germline): SGHDT, YYEEEE. CDR3 sequence (DNA): TGTGCCAGCAGCTCTGGACTAGCGGGAGTTGCGGAGACCCAGTACTTC. Translated: CASSSGLAGVAETQYF.

This clone was counted once. This chain joins TRBV7-9 and TRBJ1-4; 7 bases are shared with TRBD1. CDR1 and CDR2 from the germline V gene are SEHNR and FQNEAQ (reference sequence). V shed 5 bases and J 8 bases; nucleotides not matched to a gene: 8. This CDR3 has 14 amino acids. For the CDR3, the DNA is TGTGCCAGCAGCCCCCCGACAGGGTTCGAAAAACTGTTTTTT. Its translation: CASSPPTGFEKLFF.

This clone was recorded a few times. The rearrangement links TRBV5-1 to TRBJ1-1, with 9 bases that match TRBD1. From germline, CDR1 is SGHRS and CDR2 YFSETQ. The CDR3 consists of 14 residues. J gave up 6 bases and V 7 bases, and 10 bases lay outside the gene matches. The CDR3 DNA reads TGCGCCAGCGCTAGTCGACAGGGGGAACCTGAAGCTTTCTTT. Translating it yields CASASRQGEPEAFF.

V and J are TRBV14 and TRBJ1-6; no definite D call. The germline V gene has CDR1 SGHDN and CDR2 FVKESK. The CDR3 is made up of 12 amino acids. Trimming pared 4 bases from V and 11 bases from J, leaving 9 bases between. Here the CDR3 reads CASSRGLTPLHF. CDR3 bases: TGTGCCAGCAGCCGAGGGCTGACACCCCTCCACTTT.

The gene calls are TRBV18 and TRBJ1-1; D gene uncertain. Trimming took 3 bases from V and 1 from J, leaving 9 bases between them. The V gene's germline CDR1 is KGHSH and CDR2 LQKENI. The CDR3 has 14 residues. The CDR3 region is CASSPPSRNTEAFF. CDR3 bases: TGTGCCAGCTCACCGCCCTCCAGGAACACTGAAGCTTTCTTT.

This clone was seen just once. The CDR3 DNA sequence: TGTGCCACCGAATTAGGACAGCGCCGGTATGGCTACACCTTC. Translation gives CATELGQRRYGYTF. This rearrangement joins TRBV6-5 to TRBJ1-2, with TRBD1 as a possible D gene (6 bases). Looked up from germline, CDR1 is MNHEY and CDR2 is SVGAGI. This CDR3 region has 14 residues. The germline V and J ends were trimmed by 10 bases and 5 bases, with 20 bases remaining between them.

V is TRBV27 and J is TRBJ2-3; 8 positions agree with TRBD1. CDR3 length equals 15 residues. Looked up from germline, CDR1 is MNHEY and CDR2 is SMNVEV (reference sequence). V gave up 6 bases and J gave up 2 bases; unmatched junction bases: 7. CDR3 bases: TGTGCCAGCAGCCGCGGGACAGGACCCACAGATACGCAGTATTTT. Protein sequence: CASSRGTGPTDTQYF.

This rearrangement joins TRBV7-8 to TRBJ2-6; 7 bases agree with TRBD1. The trim removed 6 bases at V and 0 bases at J, leaving 14 bases unmatched. The CDR3 loop spans 19 amino acids. Looked up from germline, CDR1 is SGHVS and CDR2 is FQNEAQ. CDR3 in DNA: TGTGCCAGCAGGAATCGCCGGGACAGACTACGCTCTGGGGCCAACGTCCTGACTTTC. Encoded protein: CASRNRRDRLRSGANVLTF.

This chain joins TRBV3-1 (or the pseudogene TRBV3-2) and TRBJ1-6; 7 bases line up with TRBD1. J was trimmed by 9 bases and V by 3 bases; bases with no gene match: 2. Germline CDR1 is LGHDT and CDR2 is YNNKEL (reference sequence). The CDR3 consists of 13 residues. The CDR3 sequence: CASSQTGTSPLHF. CDR3 nucleotide sequence: TGTGCCAGCAGCCAGACAGGGACTTCACCCCTCCACTTT.

This chain uses TRBV4-2 with TRBJ2-3; D is possibly TRBD2 (6 bases). The CDR3 consists of 15 residues. V was cut by 0 bases and J by 9 bases, with 16 bases left in between. Germline values: CDR1 LGHNA, CDR2 YNFKEQ. Here the CDR3 DNA reads TGTGCCAGCAGCCAAGAGGGAGGTGCGCCCGAGACGCAGTATTTT. The encoded protein is CASSQEGGAPETQYF.

This rearrangement joins TRBV7-8 to TRBJ1-1, with a possible D match to TRBD1 (5 bases). Germline loops: CDR1 SGHVS, CDR2 FQNEAQ. With 1 base removed from V and 6 bases from J, the gap between germline ends came to 12 bases. The CDR3 covers 14 residues. The CDR3 sequence: CASSLDRRVSEAFF. The CDR3 DNA sequence: TGTGCCAGCAGCTTAGACAGGAGGGTCTCTGAAGCTTTCTTT.

V is TRBV2 and J is TRBJ1-6; weak D call: TRBD1 (6 bases). This CDR3 comprises 14 residues. Germline V gene sequence: CDR1 SNHLY, CDR2 FYNNEI. Trimming stripped 7 bases from V and 3 bases from J, with 10 bases between. In nucleotides, the CDR3 is TGTGCCAGCAAAAAGGACAGCTATAATTCACCCCTCCACTTT. Translating gives CASKKDSYNSPLHF. The full variable domain, with the rest looked up from reference TRBV2 and TRBJ1-6, is EPEVTQTPSHQVTQMGQEVILRCVPISNHLYFYWYRQILGQKVEFLVSFYNNEISEKSEIFDDQFSVERPDGSNFTLKIRSTKLEDSAMYFCASKKDSYNSPLHFGNGTRLTVT.

The rearrangement joins TRBV19 to TRBJ1-2; 7 nucleotides align to TRBD1. This CDR3 has 16 residues. The germline V gene encodes CDR1 LNHDA and CDR2 SQIVND (reference sequence). J was trimmed by 0 bases and V by 4 bases; bases with no gene match: 8. The DNA for the CDR3 is TGTGCCAGTAGTACGAACCGGGACAGAACTAACTATGGCTACACCTTC. Encoded protein: CASSTNRDRTNYGYTF.

The rearrangement links TRBV5-1 to TRBJ2-1; no clear D gene. CDR1 and CDR2 from the germline V gene are SGHRS and YFSETQ. The V end lost 4 bases, the J end lost 0 bases, and 11 bases lay between the germline ends. This CDR3 is built from 15 residues. The DNA of the CDR3 is TGCGCCAGCAGCGGTTATCGGAGCTCCTACAATGAGCAGTTCTTC. Encoded protein: CASSGYRSSYNEQFF.

This chain uses TRBV6-5 with TRBJ1-2; 8 bases match TRBD1. The CDR3 totals 12 residues. V shed 6 bases and J 5 bases; nucleotides not matched to a gene: 2. Germline lookup yields CDR1 MNHEY and CDR2 SVGAGI. The CDR3 DNA is TGTGCCAGCAGGACAGGGGTTTATGGCTACACCTTC. It translates to CASRTGVYGYTF.

This clone was recorded once. The chain carries TRBV30 and TRBJ2-3; D possibly corresponds to TRBD1 (5 bases). V lost 4 bases to trimming and J lost 2 bases, with 13 bases between them. The CDR3 consists of 14 residues. Germline V lookup: CDR1 GTSNPN, CDR2 SVGIG (reference sequence). CDR3 bases: TGTGCCTGGACTACAGACAGTCACACAGATACGCAGTATTTT. Encoded protein: CAWTTDSHTDTQYF.

The genes are TRBV7-6 and TRBJ1-4, with D possibly matching TRBD1 (6 bases). Trimming pared 1 base from V and 3 bases from J, leaving 9 bases between. The germline V gene encodes CDR1 SGHVS and CDR2 FNYEAQ. The CDR3 is 15 residues long. CDR3 amino acids: CASSLGQAANEKLFF. The CDR3 coding sequence is TGTGCCAGCAGCTTAGGACAGGCTGCTAATGAAAAACTGTTTTTT.

The chain couples TRBV6-2 or TRBV6-3 to TRBJ2-7; 12 bases are shared with TRBD2. This CDR3 contains 17 residues. Per the germline V gene, CDR1 is MNHEY and CDR2 is SVGEGT. Trimming at V came to 0 bases and at J to 4 bases, leaving 7 bases not matched to a gene. For the CDR3, the DNA is TGTGCCAGCAGTTACTCGACTAGCGGGAGAAAGGATTACGAGCAGTACTTC. Protein sequence: CASSYSTSGRKDYEQYF.